A single sample is the source of the 5 T cell receptor beta chains below, sequenced in a study of Graves' ophthalmopathy and Graves' hyperthyroidism. From RNA, the CDR3 regions of TCR beta chains were amplified and sequenced. An opening RT-PCR round employed HTBI primers and preceded a second-round multiplex PCR. TCRdb recomputed calls from the multiplex PCR reads with MiXCR, one row per CDR3 protein. The sample holds under 350,000 distinct CDR3 sequences, roughly a sixth seen once. The material sequenced was peripheral blood. The source is an adult man with Graves' ophthalmopathy.

The genes are TRBV5-1 and TRBJ2-2, with 12 bases that match TRBD2. This CDR3 has 16 amino acids. The germline V gene encodes CDR1 SGHRS and CDR2 YFSETQ. The ends lost 4 bases at V and 4 bases at J; junction bases unmatched: 5. The CDR3 is CASSRETSGGTGELFF. The CDR3 region has the DNA TGCGCCAGCAGCCGAGAGACTAGCGGGGGCACCGGGGAGCTGTTTTTT.

This clonotype was seen only a few times. This chain links TRBV12-3 or TRBV12-4 with TRBJ2-5, with a weak D call TRBD2 (5 bases). The CDR3 loop spans 12 amino acids. Trimming took 5 bases from V and 5 from J, leaving 9 bases between them. CDR3 residues: CASSPSLETQYF. In DNA, the CDR3 is TGTGCCAGCAGTCCTAGCTTGGAGACCCAGTACTTC.

The rearrangement joins TRBV11-1 to TRBJ2-7, with 7 bases identical to TRBD1. The CDR3 has 16 amino acids. Germline CDR1 reads SGHAT; CDR2 reads FQDESV (reference sequence). Germline trimming cut 0 bases from V and 3 bases from J; bases unmatched to any gene: 8. The CDR3 here is CASSLAPDREYYEQYF. The CDR3 bases are TGTGCCAGCAGCTTAGCGCCCGACAGGGAATACTACGAGCAGTACTTC.

The table lists this clonotype with many counts. The junction differs from germline at one of its ends, possibly a read error. This chain uses TRBV4-1 with TRBJ2-5, with D perhaps matching TRBD1 (6 bases). The CDR3 consists of 14 residues. The germline gives CDR1 MGHRA, CDR2 YSYEKL. The CDR3 nucleotides are TGCGCCAGCAGCCAAGTTTTCTTATCGGACAGCCTGGGCTTC. Translating gives CASSQVFLSDSLGF.

V is TRBV5-1 and J is TRBJ2-2, with unresolved D. This CDR3 has 13 residues. The V gene's germline CDR1 is SGHRS and CDR2 YFSETQ. V lost 5 bases and J 4 bases, leaving 9 bases between the germline ends. The CDR3, as DNA: TGCGCCAGCAGTAGGAAGTCCACCGGGGAGCTGTTTTTT. This codes for CASSRKSTGELFF.